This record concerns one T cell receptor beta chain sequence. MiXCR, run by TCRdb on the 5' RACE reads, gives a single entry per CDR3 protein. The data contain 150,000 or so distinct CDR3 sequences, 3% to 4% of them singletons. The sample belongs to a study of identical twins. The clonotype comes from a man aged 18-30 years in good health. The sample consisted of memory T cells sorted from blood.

The CDR3 protein is CASSTRHRGTGELFF. The CDR3 region has the DNA TGTGCCAGCAGCACTCGACACCGAGGGACCGGGGAGCTGTTTTTT. The V and J genes are TRBV7-2 and TRBJ2-2; tentative D call: TRBD2 (5 bases). Trimming took off 5 bases at V and 5 bases at J, with 15 bases between the two ends. Germline V gene sequence: CDR1 SGHTA, CDR2 FQGNSA. The CDR3 extends over 15 amino acids.